Below, one TCR beta chain is given with its context. Primers targeting TRAV and TRBV primed first-strand cDNA, covering alpha and beta chains. TCRs underwent 20 PCR cycles of amplification with a constant-region primer and V-primer adapter. One entry per CDR3 protein results from TCRdb running MiXCR on the reads. The repertoire holds some 10,000 distinct CDR3 sequences, around 70% seen once, with roughly 7% in the top ten. Donors received nivolumab, ipilimumab, aspirin, low-dose cyclophosphamide and low-dose radiotherapy. The sample belongs to a study of low-dose radiotherapy and immunotherapy resistance in tumors. Whole-study context: Every two weeks, cyclophosphamide 200 mg/m2 was infused one day before radiation plus immunotherapy.

The CDR3 contains 16 residues. CDR1 LNHDA and CDR2 SQIVND come from the germline V gene (reference sequence). After removal of 5 bases from V and 5 bases from J, the junction contained 12 bases not matched to a gene. The clonotype was recovered from a human donor with advanced metastatic prostate, ovarian, gallbladder or colorectal cancer (not recorded which). This table probably holds off-target reads from a library built for another chain. The rearrangement uses TRBV19 and TRBJ2-3; 8 positions agree with TRBD2. For the CDR3, the DNA is TGTGCCAGTAGTCGGCAATCGAGGCTAGCGGGAGATACGCAGTATTTT. Its protein is CASSRQSRLAGDTQYF.